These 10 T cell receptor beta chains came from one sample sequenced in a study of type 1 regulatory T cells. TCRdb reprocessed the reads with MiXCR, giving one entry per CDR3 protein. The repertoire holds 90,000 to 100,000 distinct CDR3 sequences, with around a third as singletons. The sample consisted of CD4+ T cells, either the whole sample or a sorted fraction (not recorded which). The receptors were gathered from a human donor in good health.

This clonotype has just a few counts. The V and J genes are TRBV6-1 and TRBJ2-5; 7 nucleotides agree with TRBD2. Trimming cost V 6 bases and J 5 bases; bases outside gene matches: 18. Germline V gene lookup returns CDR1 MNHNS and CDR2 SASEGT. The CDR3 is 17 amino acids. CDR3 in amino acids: CASSEQASGRPGETQYF. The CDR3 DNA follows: TGTGCCAGCAGCGAGCAAGCTAGCGGAAGGCCAGGGGAGACCCAGTACTTC.

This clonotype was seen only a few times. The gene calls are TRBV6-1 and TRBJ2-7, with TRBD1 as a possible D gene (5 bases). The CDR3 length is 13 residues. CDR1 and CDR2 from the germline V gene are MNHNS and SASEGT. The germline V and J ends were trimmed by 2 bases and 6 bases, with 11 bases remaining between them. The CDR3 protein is CASSETSQGEQYF. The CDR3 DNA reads TGTGCCAGCAGTGAAACCAGTCAGGGCGAGCAGTACTTC.

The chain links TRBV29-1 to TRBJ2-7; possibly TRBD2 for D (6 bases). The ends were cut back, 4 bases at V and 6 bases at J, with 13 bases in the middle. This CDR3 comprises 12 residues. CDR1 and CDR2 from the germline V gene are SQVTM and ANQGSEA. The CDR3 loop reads CSVVWGTREQYF. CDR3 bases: TGCAGCGTTGTATGGGGGACTCGCGAGCAGTACTTC.

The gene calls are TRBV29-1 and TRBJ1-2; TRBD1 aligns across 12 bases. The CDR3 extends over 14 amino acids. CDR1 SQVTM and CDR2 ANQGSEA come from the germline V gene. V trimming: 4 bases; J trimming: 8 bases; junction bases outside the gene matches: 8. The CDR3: CSVARDRGLFGYTF. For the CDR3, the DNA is TGCAGCGTTGCTCGGGACAGGGGGCTTTTCGGCTACACCTTC.

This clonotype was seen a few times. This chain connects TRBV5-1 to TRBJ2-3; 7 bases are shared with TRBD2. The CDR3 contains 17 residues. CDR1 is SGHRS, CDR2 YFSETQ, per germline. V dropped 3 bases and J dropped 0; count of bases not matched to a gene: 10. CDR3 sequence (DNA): TGCGCCAGCAGCTACTCAGCGGGATCCACGAGCACAGATACGCAGTATTTT. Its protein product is CASSYSAGSTSTDTQYF.

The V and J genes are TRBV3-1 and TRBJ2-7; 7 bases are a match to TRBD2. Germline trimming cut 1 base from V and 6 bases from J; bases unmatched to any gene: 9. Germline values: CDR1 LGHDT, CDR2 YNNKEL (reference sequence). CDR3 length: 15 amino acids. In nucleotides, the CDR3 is TGTGCCAGCAGCCAAGGCGGCGGGAGCACATGCGAGCAGTACTTC. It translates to CASSQGGGSTCEQYF.

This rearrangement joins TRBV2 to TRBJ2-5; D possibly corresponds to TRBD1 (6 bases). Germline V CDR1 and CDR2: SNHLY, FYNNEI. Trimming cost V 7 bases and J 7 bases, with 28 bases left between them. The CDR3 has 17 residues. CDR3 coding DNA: TGTGCCAGCAAGACGGCCTGGACAGCCCTCGGTGAGGTGACCCAGTACTTC. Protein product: CASKTAWTALGEVTQYF.

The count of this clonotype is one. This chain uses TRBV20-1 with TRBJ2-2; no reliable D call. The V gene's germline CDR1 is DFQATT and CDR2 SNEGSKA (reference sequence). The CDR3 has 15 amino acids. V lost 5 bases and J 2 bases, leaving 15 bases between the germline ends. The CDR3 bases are TGCAGTGCTGACCCCGCGAGCGTAAACACCGGGGAGCTGTTTTTT. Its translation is CSADPASVNTGELFF.

In nucleotides, the CDR3 is TGCAGCGTTGGGAGGGGCGGCAATCAGCCCCAGCATTTT. Its protein is CSVGRGGNQPQHF. This chain links TRBV29-1 with TRBJ1-5, with D tentatively TRBD1 (5 bases). Germline V CDR1 and CDR2: SQVTM, ANQGSEA. The V gene lost 4 bases and the J gene lost 2 bases, with 9 bases spanning the gap. The CDR3 covers 13 residues.

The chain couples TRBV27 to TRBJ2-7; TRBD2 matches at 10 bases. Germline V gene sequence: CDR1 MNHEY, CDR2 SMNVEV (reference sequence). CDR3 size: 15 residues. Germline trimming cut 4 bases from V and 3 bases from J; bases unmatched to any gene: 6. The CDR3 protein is CASSSPSSGSYEQYF. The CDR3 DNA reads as TGTGCCAGCAGTTCCCCCTCTAGCGGGAGCTACGAGCAGTACTTC.